This is a list of T cell receptor beta chains from one sample in a study of cytomegalovirus exposure and HLA in healthy donors. Only in-frame clones appear in the TCRdb table, and some are missing; sequencing was by immunoSEQ multiplex PCR. The sample yields 120,000 to 150,000 clones, 60% to 85% seen once. Material: PBMCs. Source of these receptors: a woman aged 40-49 years in good health and CMV-seropositive. Both conserved end residues are part of each CDR3. A D gene is named only where the DNA matches it firmly. Size tells how often a clone was seen (once, few, many) or the class of an expanded clone, and some rows leave it out.

d_gene	j_gene	v_gene	abundance	CDR3aa	CDR3nt
.	TRBJ1-4	TRBV10-1	.	CARFEGRNEKLFF	TGCGCCAGATTTGAGGGCAGAAATGAAAAACTGTTTTTT
.	TRBJ1-1	TRBV5-1	.	CASSLGESTEAFF	TGCGCCAGCAGTCTTGGGGAGAGCACTGAAGCTTTCTTT
.	TRBJ1-1	TRBV10-2	few	CASGGQPNTEAFF	TGCGCCAGCGGCGGACAGCCGAACACTGAAGCTTTCTTT
TRBD1	TRBJ1-5	TRBV6-1	.	CASRQGDQPQHF	TGTGCCAGCAGACAGGGGGATCAGCCCCAGCATTTT
TRBD2	TRBJ2-7	TRBV4-1	.	CASSQGWAGVGEQYF	TGCGCCAGCAGCCAAGGTTGGGCGGGGGTGGGAGAGCAGTACTTC
.	TRBJ2-7	TRBV6-6	.	CASSVQGYEQYF	TGTGCCAGCAGTGTGCAGGGTTACGAGCAGTACTTC
TRBD1	TRBJ1-2	TRBV19	.	CASSPIGQGGGYTF	TGTGCCAGTAGTCCTATAGGACAGGGTGGCGGCTACACCTTC
.	TRBJ2-7	TRBV7-9	.	CASSSSMGAPAYEQYF	TGTGCCAGCAGCTCTAGTATGGGGGCCCCAGCCTACGAGCAGTACTTC
.	TRBJ2-3	TRBV7-3	.	CASSRGAGDTQYF	TGTGCCAGCAGCCGGGGGGCGGGAGATACGCAGTATTTT
TRBD1	TRBJ2-7	TRBV5-1	.	CASRQGTGYSYEQYF	TGCGCCAGCAGGCAAGGGACAGGCTATTCCTACGAGCAGTACTTC
TRBD1	TRBJ1-3	TRBV4-1	once	CASSPRQGASGNTIYF	TGCGCCAGCAGCCCCAGACAGGGGGCCAGTGGAAACACCATATATTTT
.	TRBJ2-7	TRBV5-1	.	CASSPVALATGEQYF	TGCGCCAGCAGCCCCGTTGCCCTAGCGACGGGGGAGCAGTACTTC
.	TRBJ2-7	TRBV7-2	.	CASKIPGGAEQYF	TGTGCCAGCAAAATCCCCGGGGGAGCCGAGCAGTACTTC
TRBD1	TRBJ1-6	TRBV6-6	.	CASGTVNSPLHF	TGTGCCAGCGGGACAGTTAATTCACCCCTCCACTTT
.	TRBJ1-1	TRBV2	few	CASKASGLPEAFF	TGTGCCAGCAAGGCATCAGGGCTGCCTGAAGCTTTCTTT
.	TRBJ2-3	TRBV11-3	.	CASSPPGADTQYF	TGTGCCAGCAGCCCCCCCGGGGCAGATACGCAGTATTTT
.	TRBJ2-7	TRBV5-4	.	CASSSDYFEQYF	TGTGCCAGCAGCTCAGACTACTTCGAGCAGTACTTC
.	TRBJ1-1	TRBV7-9	.	CASSLGRAGTGGNTEAFF	TGTGCCAGCAGCTTAGGAAGGGCGGGAACGGGAGGGAACACTGAAGCTTTCTTT
.	TRBJ2-3	TRBV11-3	few	CASSLGSTSGRTNTDTQYF	TGTGCCAGCAGCTTAGGGAGCACCTCGGGACGGACTAACACAGATACGCAGTATTTT
.	TRBJ2-6	TRBV5-4	.	CASSLQSSGANVLTF	TGTGCCAGCAGCTTACAGAGCTCTGGGGCCAACGTCCTGACTTTC
.	TRBJ2-2	TRBV5-1	.	CASRVGQNTGELFF	TGCGCCAGCAGAGTGGGACAGAACACCGGGGAGCTGTTTTTT
TRBD2	TRBJ2-3	TRBV7-6	.	CAGSLAGLAGDTQYF	TGTGCCGGCAGCTTAGCGGGACTAGCCGGAGATACGCAGTATTTT
TRBD2	TRBJ2-1	TRBV6-1	once	CASMNLAGINREQFF	TGTGCCAGCATGAACCTAGCGGGGATTAATCGTGAGCAGTTCTTC
TRBD1	TRBJ1-1	TRBV7-3	.	CASSFSGTGSEAFF	TGTGCCAGCAGCTTTTCCGGGACAGGTTCTGAAGCTTTCTTT
TRBD2	TRBJ2-3	TRBV10-3	.	CAISATSGGTDTQYF	TGTGCCATCAGTGCGACTAGCGGGGGCACAGATACGCAGTATTTT
.	TRBJ2-3	TRBV7-2	few	CASSLRLGSADTQYF	TGTGCCAGCAGCCTGAGACTAGGTTCAGCAGATACGCAGTATTTT
.	TRBJ1-2	TRBV28	once	CASSSAGLYGYTF	TGTGCCAGCAGTTCCGCCGGTCTCTATGGCTACACCTTC
TRBD2	TRBJ2-7	TRBV6-5	few	CASSYSLAGDSYEQYF	TGTGCCAGCAGTTACTCGCTAGCGGGAGATAGCTACGAGCAGTACTTC
.	TRBJ1-1	TRBV15	.	CATSRLDGMNTEAFF	TGTGCCACCAGCAGACTGGACGGGATGAACACTGAAGCTTTCTTT
TRBD2	TRBJ2-3	TRBV7-3	.	CASSAIAGGQDTQYF	TGTGCCAGCAGCGCCATAGCGGGGGGGCAAGATACGCAGTATTTT